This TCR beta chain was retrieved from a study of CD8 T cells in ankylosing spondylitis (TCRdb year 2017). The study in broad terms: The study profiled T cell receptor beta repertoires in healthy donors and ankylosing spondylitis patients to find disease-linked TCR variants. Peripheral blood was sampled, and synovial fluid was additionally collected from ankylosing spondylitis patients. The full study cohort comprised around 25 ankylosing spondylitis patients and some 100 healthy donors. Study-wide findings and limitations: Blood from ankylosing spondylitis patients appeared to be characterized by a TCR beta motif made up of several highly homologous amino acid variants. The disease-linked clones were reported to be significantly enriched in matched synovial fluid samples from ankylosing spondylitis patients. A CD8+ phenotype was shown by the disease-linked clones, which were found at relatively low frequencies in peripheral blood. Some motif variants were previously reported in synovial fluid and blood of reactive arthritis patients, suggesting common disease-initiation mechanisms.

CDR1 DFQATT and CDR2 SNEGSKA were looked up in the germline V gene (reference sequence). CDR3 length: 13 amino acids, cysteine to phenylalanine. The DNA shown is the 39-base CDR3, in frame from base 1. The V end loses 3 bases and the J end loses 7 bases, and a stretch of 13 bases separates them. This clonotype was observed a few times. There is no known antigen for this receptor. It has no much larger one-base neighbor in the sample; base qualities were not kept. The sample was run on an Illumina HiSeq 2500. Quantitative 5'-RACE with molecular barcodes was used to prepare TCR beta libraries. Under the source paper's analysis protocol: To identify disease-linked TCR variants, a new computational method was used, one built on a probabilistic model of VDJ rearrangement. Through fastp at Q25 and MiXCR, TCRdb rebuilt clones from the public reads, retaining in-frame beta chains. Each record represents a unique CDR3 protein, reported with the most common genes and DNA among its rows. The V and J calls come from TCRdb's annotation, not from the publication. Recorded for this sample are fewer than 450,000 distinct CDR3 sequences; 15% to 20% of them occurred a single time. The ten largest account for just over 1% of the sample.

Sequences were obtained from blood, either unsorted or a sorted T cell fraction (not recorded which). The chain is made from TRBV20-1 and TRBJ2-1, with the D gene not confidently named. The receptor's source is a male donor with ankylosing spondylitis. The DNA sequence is TGCAGTGCTAGTTCTCCCACTTGGAATGAGCAGTTCTTC. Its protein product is CSASSPTWNEQFF.